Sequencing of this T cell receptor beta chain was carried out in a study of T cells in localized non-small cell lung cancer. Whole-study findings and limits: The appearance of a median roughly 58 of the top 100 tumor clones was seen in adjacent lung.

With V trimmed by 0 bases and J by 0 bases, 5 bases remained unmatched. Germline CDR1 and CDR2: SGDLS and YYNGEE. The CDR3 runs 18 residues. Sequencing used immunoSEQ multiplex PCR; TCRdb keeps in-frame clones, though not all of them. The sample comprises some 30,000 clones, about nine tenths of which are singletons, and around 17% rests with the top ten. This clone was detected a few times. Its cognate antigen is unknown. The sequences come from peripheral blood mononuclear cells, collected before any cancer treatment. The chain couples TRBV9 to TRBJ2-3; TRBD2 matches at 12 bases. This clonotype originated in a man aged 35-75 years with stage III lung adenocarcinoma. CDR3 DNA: TGTGCCAGCAGCGTAGCGACTAGCGGGGGCCTAAGCACAGATACGCAGTATTTT. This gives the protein CASSVATSGGLSTDTQYF.